Below, 25 T cell receptor beta chains from the same sample are listed, as sequenced in a study of blood T cell repertoires in COVID-19 (dated by TCRdb to the early 2020s). Receptor libraries were prepared by the immunoSEQ multiplex PCR assay. This immuneACCESS table, as held by TCRdb, lists in-frame sequences with V and J called but not all clones. Of the missing ones, under half trace to an unresolved V gene in checked studies; the others have no known cause. The sample table holds 65,000 to 80,000 clones, of which about nine tenths were seen once. The ten largest clones represent just over 9% of the sample. Sequencing input: peripheral blood. These receptors were collected from a human donor in a cohort sampled during active COVID-19.

The chain carries TRBV6-2 or TRBV6-3 and TRBJ2-3, with D perhaps TRBD2 (6 bases). V shed 6 bases and J shed 1 base, with 11 bases lying between them. This CDR3 is 14 amino acids long. The germline V gene has CDR1 MNHEY and CDR2 SVGEGT. CDR3 in DNA: TGTGCCAGCAGCACCGGGACTGGCACAGATACGCAGTATTTT. This translates into CASSTGTGTDTQYF.

This clone was observed a single time. The chain recombines TRBV7-2 with TRBJ2-1, with D possibly TRBD2 on 6 matching bases. V gave up 1 base and J gave up 4 bases, with 14 bases separating them. The V gene's germline CDR1 is SGHTA and CDR2 FQGNSA. The length of the CDR3 is 16 residues. The CDR3 loop reads CASSLDGGVGYNEQFF. The CDR3 region has the DNA TGTGCCAGCAGCTTAGACGGGGGAGTGGGTTACAATGAGCAGTTCTTC.

This chain joins TRBV11-1 and TRBJ1-1; D might be TRBD1 (5 bases). The CDR3 is made up of 15 amino acids. Trimming took off 5 bases at V and 1 base at J, with 14 bases between the two ends. Per germline, CDR1 SGHAT and CDR2 FQDESV (reference sequence). CDR3 bases: TGTGCCAGCAGCCGGACGCGGGGGGGGAACACTGAAGCTTTCTTT. This gives the protein CASSRTRGGNTEAFF.

To note about this clone: Relative to the germline gene, one junction end is altered; a read error may explain this. This chain connects TRBV7-7 to TRBJ2-2; 7 positions match TRBD2. The CDR3 totals 16 residues. Per germline, CDR1 SSHAT and CDR2 FNYEAQ (reference sequence). DNA of the CDR3: TGTGCTAGCAGCTTAAACGGCGGGAGAATCGCCGGGGAGCTGTTTTTT. This codes for CASSLNGGRIAGELFF.

To note about this clone: The junction departs from germline at one end; a sequencing error may be responsible. V usage is TRBV3-1 (or the pseudogene TRBV3-2) and J usage is TRBJ2-1; 9 bases match TRBD2. Germline V gene lookup returns CDR1 LGHDT and CDR2 YNNKEL (reference sequence). This CDR3 region has 17 residues. For the CDR3, the DNA is TGTGCCAGCAACCAAGGGCTAGCGGGAAGCTCCTACAATGAGCAGTTCTTC. This encodes CASNQGLAGSSYNEQFF.

The V gene is TRBV5-1, the J gene TRBJ2-3; 16 bases align to TRBD2. The CDR3 contains 21 residues. Trimming at V came to 0 bases and at J to 6 bases, leaving 16 bases not matched to a gene. The V gene's germline CDR1 is SGHRS and CDR2 YFSETQ. The CDR3 nucleotides are TGCGCCAGCAGCTTGGGGGGCGTCGGGACTAGCGGGAGGGCCTTGGTGGATACGCAGTATTTT. Encoded protein: CASSLGGVGTSGRALVDTQYF.

V and J are TRBV27 and TRBJ2-7, with D possibly TRBD1 on 6 matching bases. CDR3 length: 13 amino acids. From germline, CDR1 is MNHEY and CDR2 SMNVEV (reference sequence). V was trimmed by 5 bases and J by 12 bases, leaving 20 bases between them. The CDR3 loop is CASSRGQGSRGYF. Here the CDR3 DNA reads TGTGCCAGCAGTCGTGGGCAGGGGAGCCGCGGGTACTTC.

The chain uses TRBV12-3 or TRBV12-4 and TRBJ1-1, with D uncertain. This CDR3 is 12 amino acids long. The ends were cut back, 3 bases at V and 6 bases at J, with 8 bases in the middle. DNA for the CDR3: TGTGCCAGCAGTTTGAACAGCCCTGAAGCTTTCTTT. It specifies CASSLNSPEAFF.

This clone was counted a few times. This chain joins TRBV28 and TRBJ1-1, with D possibly matching TRBD1 (6 bases). The CDR3 consists of 11 residues. V lost 5 bases to trimming and J lost 8 bases, with 9 bases between them. CDR1 and CDR2 from the germline V gene are MDHEN and SYDVKM. The CDR3 is CASSPGTEAFF. The CDR3 DNA sequence: TGTGCCAGCAGTCCCGGGACAGAAGCTTTCTTT.

This sequence joins TRBV6-2 or TRBV6-3 and TRBJ1-2; D is possibly TRBD1 (5 bases). The germline CDR1 and CDR2 sequences are MNHEY and SVGEGT. V was trimmed by 6 bases and J by 6 bases, leaving 14 bases between them. The CDR3 loop spans 13 amino acids. CDR3 loop: CASSTIAGHGYTF. The CDR3 DNA reads TGTGCCAGCAGCACAATCGCAGGGCATGGCTACACCTTC.

CDR3 amino acids: CASSESRGSYEQYF. CDR3 nucleotides: TGTGCCAGCAGTGAGTCACGGGGAAGCTACGAGCAGTACTTC. The rearrangement uses TRBV25-1 and TRBJ2-7, with D possibly being TRBD2 (5 bases). The CDR3 contains 14 residues. In germline, CDR1 is MGHDK, CDR2 SYGVNS. V gave up 3 bases and J gave up 3 bases, with 12 bases separating them.

The rearrangement uses TRBV7-9 and TRBJ2-3; TRBD2 aligns across 14 bases. The CDR3 has 18 residues. Germline CDR1 is SEHNR and CDR2 is FQNEAQ (reference sequence). V shed 5 bases and J 2 bases; nucleotides not matched to a gene: 9. The CDR3 bases are TGTGCCAGCAGCCCGGGACTAGCGGGAGTCCGGGTCACAGATACGCAGTATTTT. Amino acids: CASSPGLAGVRVTDTQYF. The entire variable domain, with the rest obtained from reference TRBV7-9 and TRBJ2-3, is as follows: DTGVSQNPRHKITKRGQNVTFRCDPISEHNRLYWYRQTLGQGPEFLTYFQNEAQLEKSRLLSDRFSAERPKGSFSTLEIQRTEQGDSAMYLCASSPGLAGVRVTDTQYFGPGTRLTVL.

The chain joins TRBV7-9 to TRBJ1-4; 7 nucleotides agree with TRBD1. This CDR3 region has 16 residues. Germline loops: CDR1 SEHNR, CDR2 FQNEAQ (reference sequence). V lost 5 bases to trimming and J lost 0 bases; unmatched junction nucleotides: 6. DNA of the CDR3: TGTGCCAGCAGCAACCGGGACAGTGCAACTAATGAAAAACTGTTTTTT. It specifies CASSNRDSATNEKLFF.

The chain combines TRBV6-5 with TRBJ1-2, with no clear D. The V gene's germline CDR1 is MNHEY and CDR2 SVGAGI. The CDR3 runs to 12 residues. With 6 bases removed from V and 3 bases from J, the gap between germline ends came to 8 bases. In DNA form, the CDR3 reads TGTGCCAGCAGAGGAGACCACTATGGCTACACCTTC. Encoded protein: CASRGDHYGYTF.

The V call is TRBV4-2, the J call TRBJ2-3; maybe TRBD1 (8 bases). V shed 1 base and J shed 5 bases, with 19 bases lying between them. CDR1 and CDR2 from the germline V gene are LGHNA and YNFKEQ. CDR3 length: 17 residues. The CDR3 reads CASSQVEQGEGGDTQYF. For the CDR3, the DNA is TGTGCCAGCAGCCAAGTCGAACAGGGGGAGGGAGGAGATACGCAGTATTTT.

The genes are TRBV7-2 and TRBJ2-7; 13 bases map to TRBD2. Germline loops: CDR1 SGHTA, CDR2 FQGNSA. With 5 bases clipped from V and 6 bases from J, the junction kept 7 bases outside the gene matches. The CDR3 spans 15 residues. CDR3 region: CASSVWTSGSREQYF. CDR3 DNA sequence: TGTGCCAGCAGCGTATGGACTAGCGGGAGTCGCGAGCAGTACTTC. The whole variable domain, filled in from reference TRBV7-2 and TRBJ2-7, reads GAGVSQSPSNKVTEKGKDVELRCDPISGHTALYWYRQSLGQGLEFLIYFQGNSAPDKSGLPSDRFSAERTGGSVSTLTIQRTQQEDSAVYLCASSVWTSGSREQYFGPGTRLTVT.

This chain joins TRBV4-2 and TRBJ2-1; 7 bases are a match to TRBD2. The V gene's germline CDR1 is LGHNA and CDR2 YNFKEQ. The J segment lost 10 bases and the V segment lost 0 bases, leaving 9 bases of the junction unmatched. The CDR3 sequence is 15 residues long. CDR3 in DNA: TGTGCCAGCAGCCAAGATGGGGCGGGAGAGAGGGAGCAGTTCTTC. Its protein product is CASSQDGAGEREQFF.

The gene calls are TRBV28 and TRBJ2-5; 7 nucleotides match TRBD2. J gave up 5 bases and V 3 bases, and 6 bases lay outside the gene matches. Per the germline V gene, CDR1 is MDHEN and CDR2 is SYDVKM. The CDR3 extends over 14 amino acids. The DNA of the CDR3 is TGTGCCAGCAGTTTTCTGGGAGGGTGGGAGACCCAGTACTTC. Amino acid sequence: CASSFLGGWETQYF.

The chain couples TRBV4-3 to TRBJ2-5; 7 positions match TRBD1. The length of the CDR3 is 14 residues. With V trimmed by 3 bases and J by 5 bases, 6 bases remained unmatched. Looked up from germline, CDR1 is LGHNA and CDR2 is YSLEER. The CDR3 loop is CASSHDRASETQYF. CDR3 nucleotide sequence: TGCGCCAGCAGCCACGACAGGGCATCGGAGACCCAGTACTTC.

The chain has TRBV27 and TRBJ2-7, with 7 bases that match TRBD2. Losses at the gene ends were 6 bases for V and 0 bases for J; bases not matched to a gene: 8. The length of the CDR3 is 15 residues. CDR1 and CDR2 (germline): MNHEY, SMNVEV (reference sequence). CDR3 nucleotides: TGTGCCAGCAGCACGAAGGGCGGGAGCTCCTACGAGCAGTACTTC. Translated: CASSTKGGSSYEQYF.

This clone was counted between two and nine times. This chain connects TRBV7-9 to TRBJ2-5, with 15 bases aligning to TRBD2. The CDR3 covers 17 residues. Germline lookup yields CDR1 SEHNR and CDR2 FQNEAQ (reference sequence). V lost 5 bases to trimming and J lost 4 bases; unmatched junction nucleotides: 8. CDR3: CASSLGLAGGPSETQYF. The CDR3 nucleotides read TGTGCCAGCAGCCTAGGACTAGCGGGAGGGCCCTCAGAGACCCAGTACTTC. The full variable domain, in which reference TRBV7-9 and TRBJ2-5 provide the parts outside the CDR3, is DTGVSQNPRHKITKRGQNVTFRCDPISEHNRLYWYRQTLGQGPEFLTYFQNEAQLEKSRLLSDRFSAERPKGSFSTLEIQRTEQGDSAMYLCASSLGLAGGPSETQYFGPGTRLLVL.

The chain combines TRBV11-2 with TRBJ2-1; TRBD2 agrees at 12 bases. After removal of 5 bases from V and 10 bases from J, the junction contained 6 bases not matched to a gene. This CDR3 comprises 14 residues. In germline, CDR1 is SGHAT, CDR2 FQNNGV. The CDR3 protein is CASSPNGLAGEQFF. The CDR3 region has the DNA TGTGCCAGCAGCCCGAACGGACTAGCGGGAGAGCAGTTCTTC.

The V gene is TRBV7-2, the J gene TRBJ2-3, with TRBD1 matching over 10 bases. V lost 5 bases, J lost 6 bases, and 8 bases stayed unmatched. CDR3 length: 15 amino acids. Germline CDR1 reads SGHTA; CDR2 reads FQGNSA. The CDR3 nucleotides are TGTGCCAGCAGCCTGGACAGGGGGTATGGGGATACGCAGTATTTT. Protein product: CASSLDRGYGDTQYF.

This chain connects TRBV4-1 to TRBJ2-7, with TRBD2 as a possible D gene (7 bases). The CDR3 runs to 17 residues. V lost 2 bases and J lost 6, with 23 bases in between. Germline V gives CDR1 MGHRA, CDR2 YSYEKL. CDR3 sequence reads: CASSQRVIGGPRIEQYF. CDR3 DNA sequence: TGCGCCAGCAGCCAAAGAGTGATCGGGGGGCCGCGGATCGAGCAGTACTTC.

This sequence joins TRBV7-9 and TRBJ1-1; D is unclear. Germline CDR1 reads SEHNR; CDR2 reads FQNEAQ (reference sequence). The V end lost 3 bases, the J end lost 0 bases, and 14 bases lay between the germline ends. This CDR3 region has 16 residues. CDR3: CASSFPPGSMNTEAFF. CDR3 sequence (DNA): TGTGCCAGCAGCTTCCCTCCGGGATCCATGAACACTGAAGCTTTCTTT.